These 14 T cell receptor beta chains originate from one sample sequenced in a study of T cell responses to AZD1222 COVID-19 vaccine. TCRdb keeps only in-frame clones here, not all; method: immunoSEQ multiplex PCR. The sample yields roughly 200,000 clones, roughly 94% seen once. Source: peripheral blood, taken 28 days after the second dose of the MenACWY control vaccine. The receptors derive from an adult who received the MenACWY meningococcal vaccine as a control.

This clone was seen once. The chain is built from TRBV6-5 and TRBJ1-2; D remains ambiguous. CDR1 is MNHEY and CDR2 is SVGAGI in the germline V gene. This CDR3 has 12 residues. V was cut by 5 bases and J by 2 bases, with 6 bases left in between. The CDR3 sequence: CASSRHNYGYTF. CDR3 sequence (DNA): TGTGCCAGCAGTAGACACAACTATGGCTACACCTTC.

The J gene is TRBJ1-5, the V gene TRBV10-3; D is perhaps TRBD1 (6 bases). V lost 6 bases and J 4 bases, leaving 13 bases between the germline ends. CDR3 size: 14 residues. Germline values: CDR1 ENHRY, CDR2 SYGVKD. The CDR3 DNA is TGTGCCATCAGCTCAGGGGACCCAAATCAGCCCCAGCATTTT. As protein: CAISSGDPNQPQHF.

This chain uses TRBV5-4 with TRBJ2-5, with TRBD1 matching over 7 bases. The V segment lost 0 bases and the J segment 4 bases; nucleotides outside the gene matches: 9. CDR1 is SGHNT, CDR2 YYREEE, per germline (reference sequence). The CDR3 is made up of 16 amino acids. The CDR3 region is CASSLGRRQGRETQYF. The CDR3 nucleotides read TGTGCCAGCAGCTTGGGAAGACGACAGGGCAGAGAGACCCAGTACTTC.

The V call is TRBV5-1, the J call TRBJ1-2; D is possibly TRBD1 (5 bases). This CDR3 comprises 14 residues. Germline CDR1 and CDR2: SGHRS and YFSETQ. Trimming left V 4 bases short and J 4 bases short, with 14 bases between. Here the CDR3 reads CASSPGESSYGYTF. The CDR3 DNA sequence: TGCGCCAGCAGCCCGGGGGAGAGTTCCTATGGCTACACCTTC.

This chain joins TRBV30 and TRBJ2-3; TRBD2 aligns across 8 bases. V lost 3 bases, J lost 2 bases, and 4 bases stayed unmatched. Germline-derived CDR1 and CDR2 are GTSNPN and SVGIG (reference sequence). CDR3 length equals 14 residues. The CDR3 coding sequence is TGTGCCTGGAGCACTAGCGGTTACACAGATACGCAGTATTTT. It specifies CAWSTSGYTDTQYF.

The CDR3 loop reads CASHGGIGSSYEQYF. CDR3 coding DNA: TGTGCCAGCCACGGAGGGATCGGGAGCTCCTACGAGCAGTACTTC. J is TRBJ2-7 and V is TRBV6-5, with D possibly matching TRBD2 (6 bases). Germline CDR1 reads MNHEY; CDR2 reads SVGAGI. V lost 8 bases and J 0 bases, leaving 17 bases between the germline ends. The CDR3 is 15 amino acids.

The CDR3 is CASRGKTGAMNTEAFF. CDR3 bases: TGTGCCAGTCGGGGGAAGACGGGAGCCATGAACACTGAAGCTTTCTTT. V is TRBV19 and J is TRBJ1-1; perhaps TRBD1 as D (5 bases). CDR3 size: 16 residues. The V end was cut by 8 bases, the J end by 0 bases, with 19 bases between. The germline V gene encodes CDR1 LNHDA and CDR2 SQIVND (reference sequence).

The DNA for the CDR3 is TGTGCCAGCAGCTTAGTTAGGTACACTGAAGCTTTCTTT. Residues: CASSLVRYTEAFF. The chain has TRBV11-2 and TRBJ1-1, with D unresolved. Per germline, CDR1 SGHAT and CDR2 FQNNGV. The CDR3 extends over 13 amino acids. V was shortened by 1 base and J by 3 bases, with 6 bases between the two germline ends.

The chain employs TRBV28 and TRBJ1-5; D might be TRBD1 (5 bases). Germline assignment: CDR1 MDHEN and CDR2 SYDVKM. The CDR3 runs to 15 residues. Trimming cost V 4 bases and J 5 bases, with 15 bases left between them. The DNA for the CDR3 is TGTGCCAGCAGTTCCCCAGGGTCAACGGATCAGCCCCAGCATTTT. This sequence encodes CASSSPGSTDQPQHF.

This chain uses TRBV5-1 with TRBJ2-5, with D perhaps TRBD1 (6 bases). The V end was cut by 4 bases, the J end by 5 bases, with 12 bases between. This CDR3 has 13 residues. Germline loops: CDR1 SGHRS, CDR2 YFSETQ. The CDR3 reads CASSQNTGETQYF. The CDR3 DNA follows: TGCGCCAGCAGCCAAAATACAGGGGAGACCCAGTACTTC.

Here the CDR3 reads CAWGLAGENTGELFF. The CDR3 coding sequence is TGTGCCTGGGGACTAGCCGGAGAGAACACCGGGGAGCTGTTTTTT. The V gene is TRBV30, the J gene TRBJ2-2; 8 nucleotides line up with TRBD2. V dropped 5 bases and J dropped 1; count of bases not matched to a gene: 6. The CDR3 length is 15 residues. The germline V gene encodes CDR1 GTSNPN and CDR2 SVGIG (reference sequence).

The genes are TRBV30 and TRBJ1-1, with D unclear. This CDR3 contains 15 residues. The germline V and J ends were trimmed by 3 bases and 1 base, with 15 bases remaining between them. Germline V gene sequence: CDR1 GTSNPN, CDR2 SVGIG (reference sequence). CDR3 coding DNA: TGTGCCTGGAGCCCAAGGGCAGGCCGGAACACTGAAGCTTTCTTT. Translating it yields CAWSPRAGRNTEAFF. The variable domain in full, with the rest retrieved from reference TRBV30 and TRBJ1-1, is SQTIHQWPATLVQPVGSPLSLECTVEGTSNPNLYWYRQAAGRGLQLLFYSVGIGQISSEVPQNLSASRPQDRQFILSSKKLLLSDSGFYLCAWSPRAGRNTEAFFGQGTRLTVV.

This sequence joins TRBV3-1 (or the pseudogene TRBV3-2) and TRBJ2-7, with D maybe TRBD2 (7 bases). Germline values: CDR1 LGHDT, CDR2 YNNKEL (reference sequence). Trimming removed 3 bases from V and 3 bases from J, with 12 bases in between. This CDR3 has 14 residues. The CDR3 loop is CASSHGGALYEQYF. The CDR3 DNA reads TGTGCCAGCAGCCATGGGGGGGCCCTCTACGAGCAGTACTTC.

V and J are TRBV28 and TRBJ1-2, with D maybe TRBD1 (6 bases). The CDR3 is made up of 16 amino acids. Germline V gives CDR1 MDHEN, CDR2 SYDVKM. V shed 5 bases and J shed 5 bases, with 21 bases lying between them. CDR3 coding DNA: TGTGCCAGCAGTCAATACTTTGACAGGCGAGATTATGGCTACACCTTC. It codes for CASSQYFDRRDYGYTF.